One T cell receptor beta chain is described in this entry. This CDR3 spans 13 amino acids. Deletions cut 0 bases from V and 8 bases from J, with 8 bases between. Per germline, CDR1 LGHNA and CDR2 YNFKEQ. The sample is drawn from a study of OX40 agonist ivuxolimab in advanced cancers. The repertoire was sequenced with immunoSEQ multiplex PCR; TCRdb's copy has only in-frame clones and lacks some. This table holds about 77,000 clones, more than 75% found once. The sequence was collected from an adult with an advanced solid tumor such as melanoma, head and neck, liver or kidney cancer. The J gene is TRBJ1-5, the V gene TRBV4-2; D is undetermined. The sequencing here drew on CD4+ or CD8+ T cells sorted from blood, taken in a trial of the OX40 agonist ivuxolimab. For the CDR3, the DNA is TGTGCCAGCAGCCAAGAATCGGGGAAGCCCCAGCATTTT. This gives the protein CASSQESGKPQHF.